Following are 5 T cell receptor beta chains from one sample sequenced in a study of blood T cell repertoires in COVID-19 (dated by TCRdb to the early 2020s). Library construction relied on the immunoSEQ multiplex PCR assay. Here the immuneACCESS table is served through TCRdb, limited to in-frame sequences with V and J called. Missing clones are a known gap in these copies; in checked studies unresolved V genes cover under half, and the rest lacks a known reason. The table for this sample lists about 300,000 clones; about 90% of them were counted only once. The top ten clonotypes cover roughly 1.6% of the sample. Specimen: peripheral blood. The receptors come from a woman between 40 and 50 years old who had recovered from COVID-19.

The chain joins TRBV6-5 to TRBJ1-1, with no clear D. This CDR3 contains 12 residues. Trimming cost V 4 bases and J 14 bases, with 17 bases left between them. Germline V CDR1 and CDR2: MNHEY, SVGAGI. CDR3 bases: TGTGCCAGCAGTTCCCCACCTACTAGGATCTTCTTT. Its protein product is CASSSPPTRIFF.

V usage is TRBV5-4 and J usage is TRBJ2-5, with 7 bases aligning to TRBD2. The germline V gene has CDR1 SGHNT and CDR2 YYREEE (reference sequence). This CDR3 contains 17 residues. With V trimmed by 4 bases and J by 4 bases, 16 bases remained unmatched. The CDR3 DNA is TGTGCCAGCAGCCCTAGAGGAGGAGCGGGGTATGGAGAGACCCAGTACTTC. This gives the protein CASSPRGGAGYGETQYF.

The chain joins TRBV4-1 to TRBJ1-2; the D is unclear. V lost 4 bases and J lost 2, with 14 bases in between. This CDR3 contains 15 residues. The germline V gene has CDR1 MGHRA and CDR2 YSYEKL. The CDR3 protein is CASSPIRGPNYGYTF. The DNA for the CDR3 is TGCGCCAGCAGCCCCATTCGGGGTCCCAACTATGGCTACACCTTC.

The V gene is TRBV6-5, the J gene TRBJ1-2, with TRBD1 as a possible D gene (6 bases). The CDR3 consists of 12 residues. Germline V lookup: CDR1 MNHEY, CDR2 SVGAGI. Trimming took 6 bases from V and 7 from J, leaving 12 bases between them. This chain's CDR3 is CASSLRGGGYTF. CDR3 DNA: TGTGCCAGCAGCCTCAGGGGCGGTGGCTACACCTTC.

This chain connects TRBV10-3 to TRBJ2-5, with 12 nucleotides matching TRBD2. The CDR3 runs to 16 residues. The germline gives CDR1 ENHRY, CDR2 SYGVKD. With V trimmed by 3 bases and J by 5 bases, 7 bases remained unmatched. The CDR3 DNA is TGTGCCATCAGTGATTCTAGCGGGGGGGCCAGGGAGACCCAGTACTTC. It translates to CAISDSSGGARETQYF.